The next 16 T cell receptor beta chains were all read from a single sample in a study of cytomegalovirus exposure and HLA in healthy donors. The study ran its PCR with 60 Vbeta and 13 Jbeta primers. Sequencing was performed with immunoSEQ multiplex PCR; in TCRdb, only in-frame clones are kept and a portion is missing. The data hold around 68,000 clones, with just under 70% observed a single time. Sequencing was done on a sample of PBMCs. These receptors all come from a woman in her 30s in good health and CMV-seronegative.

This clone appeared once. The V call is TRBV30, the J call TRBJ2-7, with 10 nucleotides matching TRBD2. The V gene's germline CDR1 is GTSNPN and CDR2 SVGIG (reference sequence). J lost 2 bases, V lost 2 bases, and 3 bases had no gene match. The length of the CDR3 is 14 residues. DNA for the CDR3: TGTGCCTGGAGTACTAGCGGGATACCCTACGAGCAGTACTTC. It yields the protein CAWSTSGIPYEQYF.

V usage is TRBV6-1 and J usage is TRBJ1-1; 8 nucleotides align to TRBD1. Per the germline V gene, CDR1 is MNHNS and CDR2 is SASEGT. The CDR3 has 16 residues. Trimming removed 6 bases from V and 1 base from J; junction bases left unmatched: 10. In nucleotides, the CDR3 is TGTGCCAGCAGGGAACGCGACAGGGGAGCGAACACTGAAGCTTTCTTT. It is translated as CASRERDRGANTEAFF.

The V and J genes are TRBV5-3 and TRBJ1-3, with D perhaps TRBD1 (6 bases). TRBV5-3 is reported as an ORF; its role is uncertain. V lost 4 bases and J lost 9, with 14 bases in between. There are 13 residues in the CDR3. CDR3 in amino acids: CARSPGTYRTIYF. Written as DNA, the CDR3 is TGTGCCAGAAGCCCAGGGACATACCGCACCATATATTTT.

This chain links TRBV28 with TRBJ1-5, with a possible D match to TRBD1 (5 bases). The V and J ends lost 5 bases and 0 bases respectively, with 11 bases between them. The CDR3 is 15 amino acids. Per germline, CDR1 MDHEN and CDR2 SYDVKM. The CDR3 here is CASSRGRNSNQPQHF. In nucleotides, the CDR3 is TGTGCCAGCAGTCGGGGGAGGAATAGCAATCAGCCCCAGCATTTT.

This clone has just a few counts. The chain carries TRBV18 and TRBJ2-5, with 8 positions matching TRBD1. Germline V lookup: CDR1 KGHSH, CDR2 LQKENI. Unmatched junction bases numbered 5, after V lost 1 base and J lost 1 base. The CDR3 loop spans 16 amino acids. CDR3 coding DNA: TGTGCCAGCTCACCACTGGCAGGGGGCCTCCAAGAGACCCAGTACTTC. Translation gives CASSPLAGGLQETQYF.

The chain joins TRBV29-1 to TRBJ1-2; 12 bases line up with TRBD1. Germline CDR1 and CDR2: SQVTM and ANQGSEA. The length of the CDR3 is 13 residues. J lost 8 bases, V lost 2 bases, and 3 bases had no gene match. CDR3 nucleotide sequence: TGCAGCGTTGAAAGGGACAGGGGGCTCGGCTACACCTTC. Its translation: CSVERDRGLGYTF.

This clone was seen a few times. The rearrangement joins TRBV2 to TRBJ1-6; D might be TRBD1 (5 bases). This CDR3 region has 12 residues. Trimming cost V 4 bases and J 8 bases, with 6 bases left between them. Germline assignment: CDR1 SNHLY and CDR2 FYNNEI. CDR3 DNA: TGTGCCAGCAGTGGGGGGGATTCACCCCTCCACTTT. This translates into CASSGGDSPLHF.

This chain uses TRBV11-2 with TRBJ2-3; TRBD2 matches at 12 bases. The V segment lost 4 bases and the J segment 2 bases; nucleotides outside the gene matches: 13. The CDR3 is made up of 19 amino acids. CDR1 and CDR2 from the germline V gene are SGHAT and FQNNGV. Here the CDR3 reads CASSSTSGGRPLITDTQYF. In nucleotides, the CDR3 is TGTGCCAGCAGCTCTACTAGCGGGGGGCGACCACTTATCACAGATACGCAGTATTTT.

This clone is medium-sized within its sample. The gene calls are TRBV6-1 and TRBJ1-4; no clear D gene. V dropped 6 bases and J dropped 7 bases, with 12 bases sitting between them. Germline V gives CDR1 MNHNS, CDR2 SASEGT. This CDR3 contains 13 residues. In nucleotides, the CDR3 is TGTGCCAGCAGCCAATCGGAGGCTGAAAAACTGTTTTTT. Amino acid sequence: CASSQSEAEKLFF.

The chain links TRBV7-7 to TRBJ2-2; 8 bases map to TRBD2. This CDR3 is built from 17 residues. CDR1 is SSHAT, CDR2 FNYEAQ, per germline (reference sequence). After removal of 0 bases from V and 4 bases from J, the junction contained 7 bases not matched to a gene. CDR3 sequence (DNA): TGTGCCAGCAGCTTAGCGGTAGCGGGGCCGTTCACCGGGGAGCTGTTTTTT. Its protein product is CASSLAVAGPFTGELFF.

J is TRBJ2-7 and V is TRBV7-9; possibly TRBD1 for D (5 bases). V gave up 5 bases and J gave up 6 bases, with 17 bases separating them. The CDR3 sequence is 14 residues long. Germline CDR1 and CDR2: SEHNR and FQNEAQ (reference sequence). The CDR3 is CASSLTGPSSEQYF. In nucleotides, the CDR3 is TGTGCCAGCAGCCTAACAGGTCCCTCTTCCGAGCAGTACTTC.

This clone was recorded once. Its ends do not fully match the called genes, so a read error is possible. The chain employs TRBV7-7 and TRBJ2-5; possibly TRBD1 for D (6 bases). The J call may be wrong; the DNA end is better matched by TRBJ2-7. The CDR3 runs 13 residues. Germline CDR1 SSHAT, CDR2 FNYEAQ (reference sequence). The CDR3 here is CASSQGLSYEQYF. The CDR3 DNA sequence: TGTGCTAGCAGCCAGGGGCTCTCCTACGAGCAGTACTTC.

This clone was counted a single time. This specimen includes other DNA sequences encoding the same CDR3. The chain uses TRBV12-5 and TRBJ2-2; no clear D. The CDR3 loop spans 14 amino acids. Germline CDR1 and CDR2: LGHNT and FRNRAP. V shed 0 bases and J shed 4 bases, with 6 bases lying between them. CDR3 protein: CASGLVPGTGELFF. In nucleotides, the CDR3 is TGTGCTAGTGGTTTGGTACCGGGCACCGGGGAGCTGTTTTTT.

This clone was seen more than once but under ten times. This chain links TRBV30 with TRBJ1-2, with D possibly matching TRBD1 (5 bases). The CDR3 contains 11 residues. V gave up 3 bases and J gave up 7 bases, with 9 bases separating them. Germline V CDR1 and CDR2: GTSNPN, SVGIG (reference sequence). The CDR3 sequence is CAWSRGGGYTF. Here the CDR3 DNA reads TGTGCCTGGAGCCGGGGGGGTGGCTACACCTTC.

This chain links TRBV7-2 with TRBJ2-5, with a tentative D call TRBD2 (5 bases). The CDR3 extends over 16 amino acids. Germline-derived CDR1 and CDR2 are SGHTA and FQGNSA. Trimming removed 2 bases from V and 4 bases from J, with 17 bases in between. The CDR3 sequence: CASSLTYRGSGETQYF. CDR3 sequence (DNA): TGTGCCAGCAGCTTAACATACCGGGGAAGTGGAGAGACCCAGTACTTC.

The chain uses TRBV7-2 and TRBJ2-1; tentatively, D is TRBD2 (7 bases). This CDR3 region has 17 residues. Looked up from germline, CDR1 is SGHTA and CDR2 is FQGNSA. V was shortened by 1 base and J by 6 bases, with 19 bases between the two germline ends. The CDR3 reads CASSLVGAGALPNEQFF. For the CDR3, the DNA is TGTGCCAGCAGCTTAGTCGGGGCGGGGGCCCTCCCCAATGAGCAGTTCTTC.